What follows is one T cell receptor (beta chain) and its context. This sample was included in a study of shared clonotypes between healthy human individuals. The overall study: Participating donors consisted of two women and a few men aged 18 to 49.

In the authors' workflow: Filtering differed for immunoSEQ, which gave only junction sequences without quality scores. Here immunoSEQ multiplex PCR was the method, and the copy in TCRdb shows in-frame clones only, minus some. V and J calls and clone size follow that table, whereas D and trimming were derived from the DNA. The table has approximately 1.4 million clones, approximately 98% seen once. Between the trimmed V and J ends, which lost 4 bases and 6 bases, there was a span of 20 bases. Germline values: CDR1 SGHKS, CDR2 YYEKEE (reference sequence). The CDR3 length is 15 residues. The specimen sequenced was naive CD4+ T cells sorted from blood. Subset here: CD45RA+ positively selected. The TCR comes from a man aged 25-45 years in good health. The J gene is TRBJ2-7, the V gene TRBV5-5, with D unclear. Written as DNA, the CDR3 is TGTGCCAGCAGCCCCACCTCCCGCCAGGCCTCCGAGCAGTACTTC. It encodes CASSPTSRQASEQYF.